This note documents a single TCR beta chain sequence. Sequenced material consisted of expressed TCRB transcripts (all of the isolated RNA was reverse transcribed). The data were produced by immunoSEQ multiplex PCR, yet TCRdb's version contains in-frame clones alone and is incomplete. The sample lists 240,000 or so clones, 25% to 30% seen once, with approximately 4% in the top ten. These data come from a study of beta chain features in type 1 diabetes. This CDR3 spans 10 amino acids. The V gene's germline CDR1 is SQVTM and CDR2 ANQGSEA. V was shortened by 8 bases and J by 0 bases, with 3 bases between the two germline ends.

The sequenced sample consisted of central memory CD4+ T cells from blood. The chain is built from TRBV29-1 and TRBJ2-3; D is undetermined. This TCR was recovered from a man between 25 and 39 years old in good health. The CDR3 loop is CSLSTDTQYF. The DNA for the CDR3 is TGCAGCCTCAGCACAGATACGCAGTATTTT.